The text below deals with one T cell receptor beta chain. Antigen unknown. This entry comes from a study of T cells expressing NK-cell markers. Study details: Obtained from sorted CD3+CD56+NKG2C+, CD3+CD56+NKG2C- and CD3+CD56-NKG2C+ T cells were the TCR beta repertoires. Regarding the study as a whole: These clonotypes also led the CD3+CD56-NKG2C+ fraction in a few donors. Roughly 1.0-7.0% of CD8+ T cells in several donors belonged to dominant NKG2C+ clonotypes.

CDR1 is MNHNS, CDR2 SASEGT, per germline. The CDR3 has 13 residues. Template switching by 5'RACE with UMIs generated the TCR beta cDNA. TCRdb re-called the 5' RACE reads; one entry per CDR3 protein, DNA not given. The sample totals about 32,000 distinct CDR3 sequences; its top ten clones hold over 50%. J is TRBJ2-2 and V is TRBV6-1. This receptor was obtained from a woman between 18 and 69 years old in good health. Sample: blood T cells: a sorted CD56 or NKG2C T cell subset, CD4+ or CD8+ T cells, or bulk PBMC T cells (not recorded which). The CDR3 spells CASSEAETGELFF.